This TCR beta chain was captured by sequencing in a study of blood T cell repertoires in COVID-19. Study in general: The origin of the acute and convalescent COVID-19 samples was the United States, Italy and Spain.

In the study's own analysis: For nucleated cells, counts were estimated from reference gene primer amplification. The data were produced by immunoSEQ multiplex PCR, yet TCRdb's version contains in-frame clones alone and is incomplete. Clone size and V and J calls were adopted from that table, with D and trimming inferred from the DNA. The table includes 350,000 to 400,000 clones, approximately 90% detected once. The CDR3 sequence is 11 residues long. The V end lost 11 bases, the J end lost 2 bases, and 9 bases lay between the germline ends. Germline V gives CDR1 ENHRY, CDR2 SYGVKD. Those who participated ranged in age from 18 to 89 years and resided in about two dozen US areas. Recovery among Cohort 3 donors was established by two negative PCRs, clearance, or symptom resolution.

This TCR derives from a man younger than 35 who had recovered from COVID-19. Input material: PBMCs or T cells enriched from blood (not recorded which). This chain joins TRBV10-3 and TRBJ1-2; no reliable D call. CDR3 sequence (DNA): TGTGCCTCGGGTTCAAACTATGGCTACACCTTC. As protein: CASGSNYGYTF.